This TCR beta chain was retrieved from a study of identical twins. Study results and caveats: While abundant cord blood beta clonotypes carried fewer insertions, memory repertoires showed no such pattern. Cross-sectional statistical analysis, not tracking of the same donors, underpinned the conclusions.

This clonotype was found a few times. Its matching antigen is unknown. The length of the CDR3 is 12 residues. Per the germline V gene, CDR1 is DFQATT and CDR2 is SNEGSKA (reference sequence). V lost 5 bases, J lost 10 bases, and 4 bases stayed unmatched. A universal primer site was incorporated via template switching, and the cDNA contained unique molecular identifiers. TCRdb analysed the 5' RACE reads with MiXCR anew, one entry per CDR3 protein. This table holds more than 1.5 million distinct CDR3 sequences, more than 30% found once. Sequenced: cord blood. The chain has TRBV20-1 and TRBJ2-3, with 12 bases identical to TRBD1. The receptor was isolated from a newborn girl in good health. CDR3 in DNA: TGCAGTGCTGGGACAGGGGGCGGTCCGCAGTATTTT. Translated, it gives CSAGTGGGPQYF.